Following are 25 T cell receptor beta chains from one sample sequenced in a study of T cells in Graves' hyperthyroidism and ophthalmopathy. RNA transcripts served as the template for amplifying TCR beta CDR3 regions. Using the HTBI primer set, a first-round RT-PCR was run on the TCR CDR3. Via MiXCR, TCRdb re-called the multiplex PCR reads, giving one row per CDR3 protein. Here the sample spans roughly 300,000 distinct CDR3 sequences, around a sixth being singletons. The sample consisted of blood. These TCRs come from a woman aged 50 to 65 with Graves' hyperthyroidism.

The chain combines TRBV5-4 with TRBJ1-1, with 8 bases that match TRBD1. V shed 4 bases and J 6 bases; nucleotides not matched to a gene: 5. The CDR3 length is 13 residues. From germline, CDR1 is SGHNT and CDR2 YYREEE (reference sequence). CDR3 sequence: CASSTRTGPEAFF. The CDR3 nucleotides are TGTGCCAGCAGCACGAGGACAGGGCCTGAAGCTTTCTTT.

This clonotype was picked up many times. This chain uses TRBV12-3 or TRBV12-4 with TRBJ1-1; the D gene is possibly TRBD1 (6 bases). This CDR3 has 13 residues. Trimming stripped 6 bases from V and 2 bases from J, with 10 bases between. This CDR3 is CASRVQGNTEAFF. DNA of the CDR3: TGTGCCAGCAGAGTACAGGGTAACACTGAAGCTTTCTTT.

Many counts were recorded for this clonotype. The gene calls are TRBV7-2 and TRBJ1-1; a weak D match, TRBD1 (6 bases). The CDR3 length is 14 residues. V lost 2 bases and J 0 bases, leaving 7 bases between the germline ends. Germline V gives CDR1 SGHTA, CDR2 FQGNSA. The CDR3 region is CASSLQGLNTEAFF. In DNA, the CDR3 is TGTGCCAGCAGCTTACAGGGGTTGAACACTGAAGCTTTCTTT. Based on the CDR3 plus reference TRBV7-2 and TRBJ1-1, the full variable domain is GAGVSQSPSNKVTEKGKDVELRCDPISGHTALYWYRQSLGQGLEFLIYFQGNSAPDKSGLPSDRFSAERTGGSVSTLTIQRTQQEDSAVYLCASSLQGLNTEAFFGQGTRLTVV.

Notes on this clonotype: At one boundary the junction diverges from the germline segment, which might be a read error. This chain links TRBV28 with TRBJ2-2; D uncertain. The germline V gene has CDR1 MDHEN and CDR2 SYDVKM. This CDR3 is 13 amino acids long. The CDR3 spells CAISDPLPGELFF. DNA for the CDR3: TGTGCCATCAGTGATCCCCTACCCGGGGAGCTGTTTTTT.

The rearrangement joins TRBV20-1 to TRBJ2-3, with D possibly matching TRBD2 (6 bases). V was pared by 3 bases and J by 0 bases, with 19 bases between. The germline CDR1 and CDR2 sequences are DFQATT and SNEGSKA (reference sequence). CDR3 length: 17 residues. The CDR3 DNA follows: TGCAGTGCTAGGAGGTTTACGGCGGGACTTAGCACAGATACGCAGTATTTT. Translated, it gives CSARRFTAGLSTDTQYF.

The chain links TRBV19 to TRBJ2-1; D unresolved. CDR1 and CDR2 (germline): LNHDA, SQIVND (reference sequence). The CDR3 consists of 11 residues. V lost 3 bases and J lost 9, with 6 bases in between. CDR3 sequence (DNA): TGTGCCAGTAGTATTCGCAGTGAGCAGTTCTTC. Protein: CASSIRSEQFF.

This clonotype was seen a single time. The rearrangement joins TRBV20-1 to TRBJ2-3, with D uncertain. Germline loops: CDR1 DFQATT, CDR2 SNEGSKA (reference sequence). The V and J ends lost 0 bases and 1 base respectively, with 8 bases between them. The CDR3 covers 14 residues. CDR3 nucleotides: TGCAGTGCTAGAGATAACGGTGGCACAGATACGCAGTATTTT. Encoded protein: CSARDNGGTDTQYF.

This clonotype was detected a few times. The chain combines TRBV19 with TRBJ1-2, with unresolved D. The CDR3 sequence is 13 residues long. The germline CDR1 and CDR2 sequences are LNHDA and SQIVND (reference sequence). V was clipped by 3 bases and J by 5 bases, with 10 bases between them. The CDR3 nucleotides read TGTGCCAGTAGTATTGGGCGGGAGTATGGCTACACCTTC. It codes for CASSIGREYGYTF.

This clonotype was detected ten times or more. The chain recombines TRBV2 with TRBJ2-5, with 11 bases lining up with TRBD1. The V and J ends lost 7 bases and 0 bases, in that order; junction bases with no gene match: 4. This CDR3 contains 15 residues. Germline V CDR1 and CDR2: SNHLY, FYNNEI. The CDR3 sequence is CASNRDRGDQETQYF. CDR3 DNA: TGTGCCAGCAACCGGGACAGGGGGGACCAAGAGACCCAGTACTTC.

This clonotype was found a few times. J is TRBJ2-2 and V is TRBV5-4; TRBD2 matches at 9 bases. CDR1 is SGHNT and CDR2 is YYREEE in the germline V gene (reference sequence). CDR3 length: 18 amino acids. V gave up 4 bases and J gave up 5 bases; unmatched junction bases: 15. The CDR3 DNA follows: TGTGCCAGCAGCACCCCGGGGCGGGAGGGCCCGGGGACCGGGGAGCTGTTTTTT. Its protein is CASSTPGREGPGTGELFF. Together with reference TRBV5-4 and TRBJ2-2, the CDR3 gives the full variable domain: ETGVTQSPTHLIKTRGQQVTLRCSSQSGHNTVSWYQQALGQGPQFIFQYYREEENGRGNFPPRFSGLQFPNYSSELNVNALELDDSALYLCASSTPGREGPGTGELFFGEGSRLTVL.

The rearrangement links TRBV4-1 to TRBJ2-2; unclear D gene. This CDR3 spans 14 amino acids. The germline V and J ends were trimmed by 4 bases and 2 bases, with 8 bases remaining between them. The germline V gene encodes CDR1 MGHRA and CDR2 YSYEKL. CDR3: CASSPQTNTGELFF. As DNA, the CDR3 is TGCGCCAGCAGCCCACAGACCAACACCGGGGAGCTGTTTTTT.

This sequence joins TRBV7-9 and TRBJ1-2; TRBD1 agrees at 8 bases. J was trimmed by 4 bases and V by 2 bases; bases with no gene match: 3. From germline, CDR1 is SEHNR and CDR2 FQNEAQ (reference sequence). The CDR3 is made up of 14 amino acids. The CDR3: CASSLSQGAYGYTF. DNA for the CDR3: TGTGCCAGCAGCTTATCCCAGGGGGCCTATGGCTACACCTTC.

This clonotype has a count of ten or more. The chain has TRBV5-1 and TRBJ2-6, with 11 bases identical to TRBD1. The CDR3 totals 18 residues. After removal of 0 bases from V and 0 bases from J, the junction contained 2 bases not matched to a gene. Germline CDR1 SGHRS, CDR2 YFSETQ. In DNA form, the CDR3 reads TGCGCCAGCAGCTTGGATGGACAGGGGGCCTCTGGGGCCAACGTCCTGACTTTC. Its protein product is CASSLDGQGASGANVLTF.

The genes are TRBV10-1 and TRBJ2-7, with a weak D call TRBD2 (5 bases). The CDR3 has 12 residues. The germline V gene has CDR1 WNHNN and CDR2 SYGVQD (reference sequence). CDR3 sequence (DNA): TGCGCTATTAGAGGGATATGCTACGAGCAGTACTTC. It is translated as CAIRGICYEQYF.

This clonotype was detected a few times. The chain combines TRBV20-1 with TRBJ2-4; 11 nucleotides line up with TRBD2. The CDR3 has 15 residues. Germline values: CDR1 DFQATT, CDR2 SNEGSKA (reference sequence). Trimming removed 3 bases from V and 4 bases from J; junction bases left unmatched: 5. This chain's CDR3 is CSARDRLAGKNIQYF. Here the CDR3 DNA reads TGCAGTGCTAGGGATCGACTAGCGGGAAAAAACATTCAGTACTTC.

Points on this clonotype: This may be a read error, as it is one base from a much larger clone. The genes are TRBV2 and TRBJ1-2; a weak D match, TRBD1 (6 bases). V was shortened by 1 base and J by 6 bases, with 15 bases between the two germline ends. CDR1 and CDR2 (germline): SNHLY, FYNNEI. CDR3 length equals 15 residues. The CDR3 region is CASSEGGPYLHGYTF. In DNA form, the CDR3 reads TGTGCCAGCAGTGAAGGGGGGCCCTACCTCCATGGCTACACCTTC.

This clonotype was seen only a few times. V and J are TRBV3-1 and TRBJ1-2; D is possibly TRBD1 (6 bases). Trimming removed 4 bases from V and 6 bases from J, with 12 bases in between. Germline V gives CDR1 LGHDT, CDR2 YNNKEL (reference sequence). CDR3 size: 13 residues. CDR3 coding DNA: TGTGCCAGCAGCCCGCAGGGGACCAATGGCTACACCTTC. Translated, it gives CASSPQGTNGYTF.

The CDR3 here is CASNQGFISTNEKLFF. DNA of the CDR3: TGTGCCAGCAACCAGGGTTTTATATCGACTAATGAAAAACTGTTTTTT. V gene TRBV12-3 or TRBV12-4 combines with J gene TRBJ1-4; a weak D match, TRBD1 (5 bases). Trimming left V 7 bases short and J 2 bases short, with 17 bases between. The CDR3 covers 16 residues.

V usage is TRBV12-3 or TRBV12-4 and J usage is TRBJ2-7; the D gene is possibly TRBD2 (6 bases). V was trimmed by 5 bases and J by 5 bases, leaving 13 bases between them. The CDR3 length is 13 residues. The CDR3 nucleotides read TGTGCCAGCAGTCCTCGACTAGGTAACGAGCAGTACTTC. Translation gives CASSPRLGNEQYF.

This clonotype was observed a handful of times. The chain carries TRBV18 and TRBJ2-5, with D perhaps given as TRBD1 or TRBD2 (5 bases each). Germline lookup yields CDR1 KGHSH and CDR2 LQKENI. With 3 bases removed from V and 2 bases from J, the gap between germline ends came to 13 bases. This CDR3 region has 15 residues. CDR3 residues: CASSPPGRQQETQYF. In DNA form, the CDR3 reads TGTGCCAGCTCACCCCCGGGACGACAACAAGAGACCCAGTACTTC.

There are a few counts of this clonotype. The chain couples TRBV20-1 to TRBJ1-2; 8 nucleotides align to TRBD1. V lost 7 bases and J lost 5; bases outside the gene matches: 15. The CDR3 runs 15 residues. CDR1 DFQATT and CDR2 SNEGSKA come from the germline V gene (reference sequence). The DNA for the CDR3 is TGCAGTGACCACCCCGGGACAGGAAATGGATATGGCTACACCTTC. It encodes CSDHPGTGNGYGYTF.

The table lists this clonotype with many counts. The rearrangement links TRBV12-3 or TRBV12-4 to TRBJ2-1, with TRBD2 matching 9 bases. The CDR3 is 16 amino acids. The V gene end was trimmed by 1 base and the J gene end by 10 bases; junction bases not matched to a gene: 11. The CDR3 DNA reads TGTGCCAGCAGTTTAGTTTATAGCGGGAGAATTGGGGAGCAGTTCTTC. Its translation: CASSLVYSGRIGEQFF.

This clonotype showed up many times. The chain is built from TRBV5-1 and TRBJ2-3, with D maybe TRBD2 (6 bases). From germline, CDR1 is SGHRS and CDR2 YFSETQ. V was trimmed by 0 bases and J by 4 bases, leaving 12 bases between them. The CDR3 length is 15 residues. The CDR3 loop is CASSLGGNGADTQYF. For the CDR3, the DNA is TGCGCCAGCAGCTTGGGCGGGAACGGAGCAGATACGCAGTATTTT.

This clonotype was picked up many times. This rearrangement joins TRBV18 to TRBJ2-1; no clear D. Germline-derived CDR1 and CDR2 are KGHSH and LQKENI. Trimming stripped 0 bases from V and 9 bases from J, with 15 bases between. The CDR3 sequence is 15 residues long. The CDR3 DNA follows: TGTGCCAGCTCACCACCAGGGCTGGGGTTCGGTGAGCAGTTCTTC. It specifies CASSPPGLGFGEQFF.

This clonotype was detected a few times. The gene calls are TRBV6-1 and TRBJ2-6; D is ambiguous. V was pared by 1 base and J by 0 bases, with 4 bases between. The CDR3 has 15 amino acids. Per the germline V gene, CDR1 is MNHNS and CDR2 is SASEGT. CDR3 coding DNA: TGTGCCAGCAGTGAAGAGGTCTCTGGGGCCAACGTCCTGACTTTC. Encoded protein: CASSEEVSGANVLTF.